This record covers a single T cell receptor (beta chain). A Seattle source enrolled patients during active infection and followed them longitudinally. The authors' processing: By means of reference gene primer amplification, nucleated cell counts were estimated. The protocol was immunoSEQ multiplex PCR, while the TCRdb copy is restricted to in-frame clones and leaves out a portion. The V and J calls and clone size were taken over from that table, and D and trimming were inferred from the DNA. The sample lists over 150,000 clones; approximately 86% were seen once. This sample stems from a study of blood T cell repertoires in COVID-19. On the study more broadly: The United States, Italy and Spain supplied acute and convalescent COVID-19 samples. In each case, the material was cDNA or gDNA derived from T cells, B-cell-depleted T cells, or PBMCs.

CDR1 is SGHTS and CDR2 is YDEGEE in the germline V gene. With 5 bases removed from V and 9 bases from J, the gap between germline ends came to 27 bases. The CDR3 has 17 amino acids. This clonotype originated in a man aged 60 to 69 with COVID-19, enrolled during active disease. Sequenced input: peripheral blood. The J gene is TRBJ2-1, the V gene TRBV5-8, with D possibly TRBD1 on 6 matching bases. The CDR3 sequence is CASSNRVSAFRWGEQFF. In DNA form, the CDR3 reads TGTGCCAGCAGTAACAGGGTTTCCGCGTTCCGCTGGGGTGAGCAGTTCTTC.